A selection of T cell receptor beta chains follows, all from one sample in a study of blood T cell repertoires in COVID-19. Sequencing was performed with immunoSEQ multiplex PCR; in TCRdb, only in-frame clones are kept and a portion is missing. The profile shows under 150,000 clones, about 82% of them singletons. Sequencing was done on a sample of peripheral blood. The origin of the receptors is a woman older than 75 with active or convalescent COVID-19. Each CDR3 is given with its conserved first and last residue. D genes are given only for firm matches. Some rows have no size entry. The others give once, few or many, or a class for an expanded clone.

TRBV7-2	TRBJ2-3	TRBD2	.	CASSWGTSGRRRGDTQYF	TGTGCCAGCAGCTGGGGGACTAGCGGAAGACGACGCGGAGATACGCAGTATTTT
TRBV7-9	TRBJ1-2	TRBD1	.	CASSRQGGYGYTF	TGTGCCAGCAGTCGACAGGGGGGCTATGGCTACACCTTC
TRBV7-8	TRBJ1-1	.	.	CASSRGQGHTEAFF	TGTGCCAGCAGCCGCGGGCAGGGGCACACTGAAGCTTTCTTT
TRBV19	TRBJ1-6	TRBD1	.	CASSPGTGGSNSPLHF	TGTGCCAGTAGTCCGGGGACAGGGGGTAGTAATTCACCCCTCCACTTT
TRBV18	TRBJ2-5	.	.	CASSPLQQETQYF	TGTGCCAGCTCACCACTTCAGCAAGAGACCCAGTACTTC
TRBV5-6	TRBJ1-3	TRBD1	.	CASSWYRGRLRNTIYF	TGTGCCAGCAGCTGGTACAGGGGGCGTTTAAGAAACACCATATATTTT
TRBV5-1	TRBJ2-2	.	.	CASSPGNGGELFF	TGCGCCAGCAGCCCCGGTAATGGCGGGGAGCTGTTTTTT
TRBV27	TRBJ1-1	.	.	CASSRTRQNTEAFF	TGTGCCAGCAGTAGGACAAGGCAGAACACTGAAGCTTTCTTT
TRBV6-5	TRBJ2-5	TRBD1	.	CASSSIDRVGTQYF	TGTGCCAGCAGTTCAATTGACAGGGTTGGGACCCAGTACTTC
TRBV19	TRBJ1-6	.	few	CASSNNRVYNSPLHF	TGTGCCAGTAGCAACAACAGGGTCTATAATTCACCCCTCCACTTT
TRBV9	TRBJ2-5	.	.	CASSVSPLTNQETQYF	TGTGCCAGCAGCGTATCGCCCCTGACTAACCAAGAGACCCAGTACTTC
TRBV25-1	TRBJ1-6	.	.	CASSFLFYNSPLHF	TGTGCCAGCAGCTTCTTGTTCTATAATTCACCCCTCCACTTT
TRBV5-1	TRBJ1-4	.	once	CASSPGGSSTNEKLFF	TGCGCCAGCAGCCCGGGCGGGAGTTCAACTAATGAAAAACTGTTTTTT
TRBV19	TRBJ1-6	.	.	CASAVGEYNSPLHF	TGTGCCAGTGCCGTCGGGGAGTATAATTCACCCCTCCACTTT
TRBV5-1	TRBJ1-4	TRBD1	few	CASSLQGQNNEKLFF	TGCGCCAGCAGCTTGCAGGGACAGAATAATGAAAAACTGTTTTTT
TRBV5-6	TRBJ2-5	.	.	CASSLDRAKETQYF	TGTGCCAGCAGCTTGGACAGGGCAAAAGAGACCCAGTACTTC
TRBV11-2	TRBJ2-1	TRBD1	.	CASSYGQVYNEQFF	TGTGCCAGCAGCTACGGACAGGTCTACAATGAGCAGTTCTTC